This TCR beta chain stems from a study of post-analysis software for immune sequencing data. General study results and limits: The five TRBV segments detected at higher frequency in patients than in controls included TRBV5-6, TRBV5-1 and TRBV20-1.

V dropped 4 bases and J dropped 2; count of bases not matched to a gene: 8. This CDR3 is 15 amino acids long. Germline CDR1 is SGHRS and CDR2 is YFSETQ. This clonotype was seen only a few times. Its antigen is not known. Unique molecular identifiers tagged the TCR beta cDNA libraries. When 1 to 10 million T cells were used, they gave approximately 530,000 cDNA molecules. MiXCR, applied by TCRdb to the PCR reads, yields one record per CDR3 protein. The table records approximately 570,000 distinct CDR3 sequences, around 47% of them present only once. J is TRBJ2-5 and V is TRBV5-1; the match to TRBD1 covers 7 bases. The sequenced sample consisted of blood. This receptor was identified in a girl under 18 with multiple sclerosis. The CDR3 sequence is CASSPGDRVQETQYF. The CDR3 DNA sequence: TGCGCCAGCAGCCCAGGAGACAGGGTTCAAGAGACCCAGTACTTC.